What follows are 9 T cell receptor beta chains derived from one specimen sequenced in a study of Graves' ophthalmopathy and Graves' hyperthyroidism (dated by TCRdb to between 2017 and 2018). Sequencing used an Illumina HiSeq 2000. TCR beta CDR3 regions were amplified from RNA transcripts for repertoire sequencing. A first-round RT-PCR used HTBI primers with the Qiagen OneStep RT-PCR kit, followed by a second-round multiplex PCR, size selection and purification. TCRdb passed the public sequencing reads through fastp at Q25 and MiXCR, retaining productive beta sequences. Rows with a matching CDR3 protein are joined into one entry that keeps the most common DNA and genes. The sample profile shows around 1.1 million distinct CDR3 sequences; about 35% of them were found once. Roughly 11% of the sample rests with the top ten. Sequencing used peripheral blood or thyroid tissue (not recorded which). The receptors come from an adult man with Graves' hyperthyroidism.

This clonotype was counted only a few times. The DNA of the CDR3 is TGTGCCAGCAGGTCCTTTCTTCCTGCGAACACTGAAGCTTTCTTT. It yields the protein CASRSFLPANTEAFF. The genes are TRBV6-6 and TRBJ1-1; D ambiguous. CDR1 is MNHNY and CDR2 is SVGAGI in the germline V gene (reference sequence). CDR3 length equals 15 residues. V lost 6 bases, J lost 1 base, and 15 bases lay in between.

Only one count was recorded for this clonotype. Mismatch with germline at one junction end may stem from a read error. This chain uses TRBV7-2 with TRBJ2-7; TRBD2 matches 8 bases. Germline V gene lookup returns CDR1 SGHTA and CDR2 FQGNSA. The CDR3 length is 18 residues. The DNA of the CDR3 is TGTGCCAGCCGCAGCTTAGTAGGGTCTAGCGGGCGTTCCTACGAGCAGTGCTTC. Its protein product is CASRSLVGSSGRSYEQCF.

V gene TRBV29-1 combines with J gene TRBJ2-3, with D possibly called TRBD1 or TRBD2 (5 bases each). Trimming left V 3 bases short and J 3 bases short, with 19 bases between. Germline loops: CDR1 SQVTM, CDR2 ANQGSEA. This CDR3 contains 16 residues. The CDR3 is CSVEGPGKVGTDTQYF. The CDR3 bases are TGCAGCGTTGAGGGGCCGGGAAAAGTAGGTACAGATACGCAGTATTTT.

This clonotype was detected a few times. V is TRBV20-1 and J is TRBJ1-5; 8 positions match TRBD1. V shed 1 base and J 3 bases; nucleotides not matched to a gene: 2. The CDR3 extends over 14 amino acids. CDR1 and CDR2 from the germline V gene are DFQATT and SNEGSKA (reference sequence). DNA of the CDR3: TGCAGTGCTAGAGGGACAGGGCCCAATCAGCCCCAGCATTTT. This encodes CSARGTGPNQPQHF.

Only a few counts were recorded for this clonotype. This rearrangement joins TRBV2 to TRBJ1-5, with 9 bases matching TRBD1. The germline CDR1 and CDR2 sequences are SNHLY and FYNNEI. There are 15 residues in the CDR3. Trimming took 6 bases from V and 0 from J; bases not matched to a gene: 3. The CDR3 spells CASREGQGSNQPQHF. In DNA form, the CDR3 reads TGTGCCAGCAGGGAGGGACAGGGTAGCAATCAGCCCCAGCATTTT.

This clonotype has just a few counts. The junction differs from germline at one of its ends, possibly a read error. CDR3 sequence reads: CASSTGQGETQYF. The CDR3 region has the DNA TGTGCCAGCAGTACCGGACAGGGAGAGACCCAGTACTTC. J is TRBJ2-5 and V is TRBV10-3, with 8 positions matching TRBD1. Germline V gene data show CDR1 as ENHRY and CDR2 as SYGVKD. CDR3 length: 13 residues.

This clonotype was picked up a small number of times. The J gene is TRBJ1-6, the V gene TRBV11-2; D might be TRBD1 (6 bases). Germline CDR1 reads SGHAT; CDR2 reads FQNNGV. Deletions cut 5 bases from V and 10 bases from J, with 18 bases between. The CDR3 loop spans 15 amino acids. The CDR3 reads CASSPWGGLTSPLHF. In DNA form, the CDR3 reads TGTGCCAGCAGCCCCTGGGGGGGCCTTACATCACCCCTCCACTTT.

This clonotype was seen repeatedly, ten times or more. DNA of the CDR3: TGTGCCAGCAGCTTACTCGGTGGAAACACCATATATTTT. Encoded protein: CASSLLGGNTIYF. This chain links TRBV11-2 with TRBJ1-3; D is unresolved. This CDR3 is built from 13 residues. In germline, CDR1 is SGHAT, CDR2 FQNNGV. Trimming took off 2 bases at V and 3 bases at J, with 5 bases between the two ends. Full variable domain (remainder filled in from reference TRBV11-2 and TRBJ1-3): EAGVAQSPRYKIIEKRQSVAFWCNPISGHATLYWYQQILGQGPKLLIQFQNNGVVDDSQLPKDRFSAERLKGVDSTLKIQPAKLEDSAVYLCASSLLGGNTIYFGEGSWLTVV.

This clonotype has ten or more counts. CDR3 DNA sequence: TGCGCCAGCCAACAGAGCTCCTACGAGCAGTACTTC. The encoded protein is CASQQSSYEQYF. V is TRBV10-2 and J is TRBJ2-7; no reliable D call. The CDR3 has 12 amino acids. The V and J ends lost 8 bases and 0 bases respectively, with 8 bases between them. CDR1 and CDR2 (germline): WSHSY, SAAADI.